Following are 5 T cell receptor beta chains from one sample sequenced in a study of blood T cell repertoires in COVID-19. Sequencing was performed with immunoSEQ multiplex PCR; in TCRdb, only in-frame clones are kept and a portion is missing. The sample records about 70,000 clones, more than 75% being singletons. Sequences were obtained from peripheral blood. The receptors were sampled from a woman aged 80 or over with active or convalescent COVID-19.

The rearrangement uses TRBV2 and TRBJ1-5; no clear D gene. CDR3 length: 14 amino acids. CDR1 is SNHLY and CDR2 is FYNNEI in the germline V gene. Trimming took 2 bases from V and 2 from J, leaving 7 bases between them. Here the CDR3 reads CASSEFRGNQPQHF. The CDR3 nucleotides are TGTGCCAGCAGTGAATTCCGGGGCAATCAGCCCCAGCATTTT.

V and J are TRBV29-1 and TRBJ2-1; 13 nucleotides match TRBD2. After removal of 7 bases from V and 9 bases from J, the junction contained 15 bases not matched to a gene. This CDR3 has 16 residues. Germline values: CDR1 SQVTM, CDR2 ANQGSEA. CDR3 bases: TGCAGCGAGGGCCCCCTTACTAGCGGGGGGGAGGGTGAGCAGTTCTTC. Translation: CSEGPLTSGGEGEQFF.

The gene calls are TRBV5-8 and TRBJ1-2; the D is unclear. Trimming removed 2 bases at V and 6 bases at J, with 17 bases between. This CDR3 spans 15 amino acids. From germline, CDR1 is SGHTS and CDR2 YDEGEE. DNA for the CDR3: TGTGCCAGCAGCTTAATGGGAGTAGGGCTCCATGGCTACACCTTC. Its translation: CASSLMGVGLHGYTF.

CDR3 nucleotides: TGTGCCAGCAGCCTCCGGGACACTGGCCCCCATGAGCAGTTCTTC. Its translation is CASSLRDTGPHEQFF. This sequence joins TRBV11-3 and TRBJ2-1; TRBD1 might be the D (6 bases). V lost 5 bases and J lost 8, with 19 bases in between. Germline V gene data show CDR1 as SGHNT and CDR2 as YENEEA. The length of the CDR3 is 15 residues.

The gene calls are TRBV28 and TRBJ1-2; no firm D call. The germline V gene encodes CDR1 MDHEN and CDR2 SYDVKM. CDR3 length: 13 amino acids. Trimming stripped 3 bases from V and 6 bases from J, with 11 bases between. CDR3 sequence: CASSFLSGDGYTF. The DNA of the CDR3 is TGTGCCAGCAGTTTTCTTTCCGGGGATGGCTACACCTTC.